This TCR beta chain comes out of a study of regulatory T cells in long-lasting Graves disease. Time point in this sample: newly diagnosed GD, antithyroid drugs for less than 3 months. The TCR library was prepared using RNA isolated from PBMCs. Germline CDR1 is MDHEN and CDR2 is SYDVKM. The CDR3 is 15 residues long. Note on this clonotype: At one end the junction does not follow the germline gene, possibly because of a read error.

HTBI primers from iRepertoire and Arm-PCR of CDR3 regions yielded the TCR beta libraries. TCRdb called the multiplex PCR reads again in MiXCR, with one record for every CDR3 protein. This table holds hundreds of thousands of distinct CDR3 sequences, 15% to 20% found once. The same specimen was also included in a second study, on T cells in Graves' hyperthyroidism and ophthalmopathy.

The sample in question was peripheral blood mononuclear cells (PBMCs), obtained at new diagnosis, from a patient treated with antithyroid drugs. The J gene is TRBJ1-2, the V gene TRBV28; TRBD1 agrees at 7 bases. The source of this sequence is a man in his forties or fifties with Graves disease. CDR3 nucleotides: TGTGCCAGCAGTTGGGGCGGAGGGGGCGACTATGCCTACACCTTC. Amino acids: CASSWGGGGDYAYTF.